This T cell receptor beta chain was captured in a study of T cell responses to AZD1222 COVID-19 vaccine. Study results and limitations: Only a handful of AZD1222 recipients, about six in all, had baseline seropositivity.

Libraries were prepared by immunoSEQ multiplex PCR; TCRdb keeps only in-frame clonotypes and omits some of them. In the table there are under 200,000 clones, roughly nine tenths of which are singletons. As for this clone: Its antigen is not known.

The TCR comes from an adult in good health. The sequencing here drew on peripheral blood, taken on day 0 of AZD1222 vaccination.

CDR3 loop: CASSVRSDGYTEAFF. The CDR3 bases are TGTGCCAGCAGTGTTAGGTCGGATGGATACACTGAAGCTTTCTTT. The chain has TRBV6-4 and TRBJ1-1; D is unresolved. The V gene's germline CDR1 is MRHNA and CDR2 SNTAGT. Trimming took 4 bases from V and 3 from J, leaving 15 bases between them. The CDR3 covers 15 residues.